A selection of T cell receptor beta chains follows, all from one sample in a study of blood T cell repertoires in COVID-19. Sequencing was performed with immunoSEQ multiplex PCR; in TCRdb, only in-frame clones are kept and a portion is missing. The data contain under 60,000 clones, roughly 90% of them seen just once; the ten biggest clones take up almost 4%. Input material: peripheral blood. All receptors derive from a human donor in a cohort sampled during active COVID-19. Each CDR3 is given with its conserved first and last residue. A D gene is named only where the DNA matches it firmly. Clone size is given for some rows only: seen once, a few or many times, or a class if the clone is expanded.

TGTGCCAGCAGCTCCGGTAGCAATCAGCCCCAGCATTTT	CASSSGSNQPQHF	.	13	.	TRBV7-9	TRBJ1-5
TGCGCCAGCAGCTTCTATTGGACAGGGGAGAATTCACCCCTCCACTTT	CASSFYWTGENSPLHF	TRBD1	16	once	TRBV5-1	TRBJ1-6
TGTGCCACCAGTGATAACGCAGGGGAGCAGTACTTC	CATSDNAGEQYF	.	12	.	TRBV24-1	TRBJ2-7
TGTGCCAGCAGCGCGCCCAAGCGGGGCTACACCTTC	CASSAPKRGYTF	.	12	.	TRBV3-1/TRBV3-2	TRBJ1-2
TGTGCCAGCAGTTTACGTGCAGGGGTGAACACTGAAGCTTTCTTT	CASSLRAGVNTEAFF	.	15	.	TRBV27	TRBJ1-1
TGTGCCAGCAGCTTAATCAGGGGGAACTATGGCTACACCTTC	CASSLIRGNYGYTF	TRBD1	14	.	TRBV7-8	TRBJ1-2
TGTGCCAGCAGCCCAGGGTCTAGCGGGGGACCCACAGATACGCAGTATTTT	CASSPGSSGGPTDTQYF	TRBD2	17	.	TRBV3-1/TRBV3-2	TRBJ2-3
TGTGCCAGCAGCTCAACAGGGGGGGGTGGCTACACCTTC	CASSSTGGGGYTF	TRBD1	13	.	TRBV11-3	TRBJ1-2
TGTGCCAGCAGCCGGGGACAGCTTACTGCAACTAATGAAAAACTGTTTTTT	CASSRGQLTATNEKLFF	TRBD1	17	.	TRBV7-9	TRBJ1-4
TGTGCCAGCAGTGAACGGCAGGGGCCCTCTGGAAACACCATATATTTT	CASSERQGPSGNTIYF	.	16	.	TRBV6-1	TRBJ1-3
TGTGCCAGTAGTACGGGGTCCGTTCGTCTCCTCTCTGGAAACACCATATATTTT	CASSTGSVRLLSGNTIYF	.	18	.	TRBV19	TRBJ1-3
TGTGCCAGCAGTTTCCGCTTACTAGAAGGCAATGAGCAGTTCTTC	CASSFRLLEGNEQFF	.	15	.	TRBV28	TRBJ2-1
TGTGCCAGCAGCCAACAGGGGAACACTGAAGCTTTCTTT	CASSQQGNTEAFF	.	13	.	TRBV6-6	TRBJ1-1
TGTGCCAGCAGTTTTGTCAGGGTCCTGAGGAGCCAGTACTTC	CASSFVRVLRSQYF	.	14	.	TRBV27	TRBJ2-5
TGTGCCAGCAATAAGGGACAGGCTAACTATGGCTACACCTTC	CASNKGQANYGYTF	TRBD1	14	.	TRBV6-5	TRBJ1-2
TGTGCCAGCAGTTACCCCAGGACTAGCGGGAGCTACGAGCAGTACTTC	CASSYPRTSGSYEQYF	TRBD2	16	.	TRBV6-5	TRBJ2-7
TGCGCCAGCAGCTTGGGACTAGCGGGAGCCACAGATACGCAGTATTTT	CASSLGLAGATDTQYF	TRBD2	16	.	TRBV5-1	TRBJ2-3
TGTGCCAGCAGTTTCCGCAGCGGGGCCTACGAGCAGTACTTC	CASSFRSGAYEQYF	TRBD2	14	.	TRBV27	TRBJ2-7
TGTGCCAGCAGCGACAGATTCACTTCACCCCTCCACTTT	CASSDRFTSPLHF	.	13	few	TRBV27	TRBJ1-6
TGTGCCAGCAGGGCTACAAGGGATAACACTGAAGCTTTCTTT	CASRATRDNTEAFF	.	14	.	TRBV19	TRBJ1-1
TGTGCCAGCAGCCTAAAGACTAGCGGGAGGCATACGCAGTATTTT	CASSLKTSGRHTQYF	TRBD2	15	.	TRBV5-6	TRBJ2-3
TGTGCCAGCAGTTTGGGACAGACAGGTACGCAGTATTTT	CASSLGQTGTQYF	TRBD1	13	.	TRBV28	TRBJ2-3
TGCAGTGCCAGGGCGGATTACGAGCAGTACTTC	CSARADYEQYF	.	11	.	TRBV20-1	TRBJ2-7
TGTGCCAGCAGTTCTGCGACAGGGGGAGACAATCAGCCCCAGCATTTT	CASSSATGGDNQPQHF	TRBD1	16	.	TRBV6-6	TRBJ1-5
TGTGCCAGTAGTGCCGGGACAGGTTATGAAAAACTGTTTTTT	CASSAGTGYEKLFF	TRBD1	14	once	TRBV19	TRBJ1-4
TGTGCCAGTAGTATATCTCAGGTAGAGCCCCAGCATTTT	CASSISQVEPQHF	.	13	few	TRBV19	TRBJ1-5
TGCGCCAGTCGAGATGTGGCGGCCAGACCAAACTATGGCTACACCTTC	CASRDVAARPNYGYTF	.	16	.	TRBV4-1	TRBJ1-2
TGTGCCAGCAGCTTCTCACCAGGGGCGGCCAAAAACATTCAGTACTTC	CASSFSPGAAKNIQYF	.	16	once	TRBV7-9	TRBJ2-4
TGCGCCAGCAGCCCAGGACAGGGGGCTATTCTAGCCCTCCACTTT	CASSPGQGAILALHF	TRBD1	15	.	TRBV5-1	TRBJ1-6
TGTGCCAGCAGCTTAGGACAGAGTACTGAAGCTTTCTTT	CASSLGQSTEAFF	.	13	.	TRBV11-2	TRBJ1-1
TGTGCCAGTAGTATAGGTCAGGGGGCAGATACGCAGTATTTT	CASSIGQGADTQYF	TRBD1	14	.	TRBV19	TRBJ2-3
TGCGCCAGCAGCTTATATCCTAGCGGGAGGAGGGTAGCCAAAAACATTCAGTACTTC	CASSLYPSGRRVAKNIQYF	TRBD2	19	.	TRBV5-1	TRBJ2-4
TGTGCCATCAGTCGCGGGACTAGCGGGAGTGATGAGCAGTTCTTC	CAISRGTSGSDEQFF	TRBD2	15	.	TRBV10-3	TRBJ2-1
TGTGCCAGTAGTAAGGACAGGGAATATGGCTACACCTTC	CASSKDREYGYTF	TRBD1	13	.	TRBV19	TRBJ1-2
TGTGCCAGCAGCCGACAGCCCCGGAACACTGAAGCTTTCTTT	CASSRQPRNTEAFF	.	14	.	TRBV3-1/TRBV3-2	TRBJ1-1